The source of this TCR beta chain is a study of metastatic and nonmetastatic thyroid tumors. Turning to the study itself: Comparison of repertoires was carried out across blood and tumor or nodule tissue from malignant and benign thyroid patients.

Germline CDR1 is KGHSH and CDR2 is LQKENI. V was clipped by 1 base and J by 2 bases, with 14 bases between them. There are 16 residues in the CDR3. At least ten counts were recorded for this clone. MiXCR was used by TCRdb to re-call the PCR reads. The sample holds 25,000 to 35,000 clones, 10% to 12% seen once. Thyroid surgery was preceded by no treatment in any patient. Sequenced material: blood. The receptor comes from a female donor with papillary thyroid cancer or a benign thyroid nodule (not recorded which). Some clones in this sample may be carry-over from other donors' samples. V and J are TRBV18 and TRBJ1-1; D is unclear. Here the CDR3 reads CASSPRVGGFNTEAFF. In DNA, the CDR3 is TGTGCCAGCTCACCACGGGTCGGCGGTTTCAACACTGAAGCTTTCTTT.